The 23 T cell receptor beta chains below come from one sample, sequenced in a study of radiotherapy plus CTLA-4 blockade in lung cancer. Profiling relied on immunoSEQ multiplex PCR, and the TCRdb table lists in-frame clones only, not all of them. The sample holds more than 40,000 clones, about 88% seen once. The sequencing here drew on peripheral blood, taken from a patient treated with radiotherapy plus ipilimumab. The receptors come from a human donor with non-small cell lung cancer whose response to radiotherapy plus ipilimumab could not be evaluated.

The sample holds one count of this clone. V gene TRBV6-1 combines with J gene TRBJ1-5; no clear D gene. Germline V gene lookup returns CDR1 MNHNS and CDR2 SASEGT. This CDR3 region has 13 residues. Trimming pared 8 bases from V and 0 bases from J, leaving 8 bases between. The CDR3 sequence: CASERYSNQPQHF. The CDR3 bases are TGTGCCAGCGAGCGATATAGCAATCAGCCCCAGCATTTT.

The chain uses TRBV19 and TRBJ1-1; a possible D gene is TRBD1 (5 bases). The CDR3 is made up of 16 amino acids. V was pared by 3 bases and J by 6 bases, with 20 bases between. CDR1 and CDR2 (germline): LNHDA, SQIVND (reference sequence). The CDR3 is CASSILGGPLKAEAFF. Written as DNA, the CDR3 is TGTGCCAGTAGTATCCTCGGGGGACCGCTGAAGGCTGAAGCTTTCTTT.

The chain joins TRBV30 to TRBJ2-7; 11 positions agree with TRBD2. With V trimmed by 3 bases and J by 3 bases, 13 bases remained unmatched. Germline CDR1 GTSNPN, CDR2 SVGIG (reference sequence). The CDR3 is made up of 17 amino acids. The CDR3 sequence is CAWSLDPPSGGYYEQYF. For the CDR3, the DNA is TGTGCCTGGAGCCTAGATCCCCCTAGCGGGGGGTACTACGAGCAGTACTTC.

V usage is TRBV6-5 and J usage is TRBJ1-3; 10 bases align to TRBD1. Germline loops: CDR1 MNHEY, CDR2 SVGAGI. V shed 7 bases and J 4 bases; nucleotides not matched to a gene: 7. The CDR3 is 15 amino acids. The CDR3 bases are TGTGCCAGCACCAGGAGGACAGGGGGAGGAAACACCATATATTTT. Protein product: CASTRRTGGGNTIYF.

This clone appeared a single time. The rearrangement links TRBV5-1 to TRBJ2-3; perhaps TRBD2 as D (6 bases). Trimming pared 7 bases from V and 1 base from J, leaving 16 bases between. The germline gives CDR1 SGHRS, CDR2 YFSETQ. The CDR3 has 15 amino acids. The CDR3 DNA is TGCGCCAGCTCCGATGGGTGGAGGGGCACAGATACGCAGTATTTT. Translating it yields CASSDGWRGTDTQYF. The full variable domain, with the rest looked up from reference TRBV5-1 and TRBJ2-3, is KAGVTQTPRYLIKTRGQQVTLSCSPISGHRSVSWYQQTPGQGLQFLFEYFSETQRNKGNFPGRFSGRQFSNSRSEMNVSTLELGDSALYLCASSDGWRGTDTQYFGPGTRLTVL.

The V and J genes are TRBV5-8 and TRBJ2-5, with D maybe TRBD1 (5 bases). Germline lookup yields CDR1 SGHTS and CDR2 YDEGEE. V was trimmed by 1 base and J by 5 bases, leaving 12 bases between them. The CDR3 runs to 14 residues. Written as DNA, the CDR3 is TGTGCCAGCAGCTTGTTCTTCAGGGTGGAGACCCAGTACTTC. This codes for CASSLFFRVETQYF.

The chain is built from TRBV4-1 and TRBJ1-4, with TRBD1 as a possible D gene (5 bases). Trimming removed 3 bases at V and 5 bases at J, with 19 bases between. The CDR3 spans 17 residues. CDR1 is MGHRA and CDR2 is YSYEKL in the germline V gene. The CDR3 nucleotides read TGCGCCAGCAGCCATGCTACAACCGGGACTGCGAATGAAAAACTGTTTTTT. Translated: CASSHATTGTANEKLFF.

The chain carries TRBV6-6 and TRBJ1-4, with D maybe TRBD1 (6 bases). Looked up from germline, CDR1 is MNHNY and CDR2 is SVGAGI (reference sequence). Trimming left V 7 bases short and J 4 bases short, with 19 bases between. The CDR3 totals 16 residues. For the CDR3, the DNA is TGTGCCAGCAATTCCCCGAGGGGACAATTTAATGAAAAACTGTTTTTT. Its translation: CASNSPRGQFNEKLFF.

This clone has only one observation. The chain has TRBV10-3 and TRBJ2-7, with 10 bases identical to TRBD1. The CDR3 is 13 residues long. V shed 10 bases and J 3 bases; nucleotides not matched to a gene: 6. CDR1 ENHRY and CDR2 SYGVKD come from the germline V gene. The CDR3 region has the DNA TGTGCCACCACGGGACAGGGGATCTACGAGCAGTACTTC. Its translation: CATTGQGIYEQYF.

This clone was recorded once. The V and J genes are TRBV10-3 and TRBJ2-7, with TRBD2 identical over 10 bases. The CDR3 has 17 amino acids. Unmatched junction bases numbered 15, after V lost 3 bases and J lost 7 bases. Germline V gene lookup returns CDR1 ENHRY and CDR2 SYGVKD. The CDR3 DNA follows: TGTGCCATCAGTGATCCCCCTTCCAGCGGGGGGGCAGAAGAGCAGTACTTC. This sequence encodes CAISDPPSSGGAEEQYF.

The chain joins TRBV7-9 to TRBJ1-1, with 8 positions matching TRBD1. This CDR3 is built from 15 residues. Germline CDR1 is SEHNR and CDR2 is FQNEAQ (reference sequence). With 5 bases clipped from V and 0 bases from J, the junction kept 5 bases outside the gene matches. CDR3 in amino acids: CASSTRDRMNTEAFF. CDR3 DNA sequence: TGTGCCAGCAGCACCCGGGACAGGATGAACACTGAAGCTTTCTTT.

The J gene is TRBJ2-3, the V gene TRBV19; 10 bases align to TRBD2. Unmatched junction bases numbered 8, after V lost 7 bases and J lost 1 base. The germline V gene encodes CDR1 LNHDA and CDR2 SQIVND (reference sequence). This CDR3 region has 16 residues. CDR3 nucleotides: TGTGCCAGTAATCCTACTCTAGCGGGGGGCACAGATACGCAGTATTTT. Protein sequence: CASNPTLAGGTDTQYF.

This clone was observed once. The J gene is TRBJ1-1, the V gene TRBV5-6; 8 bases line up with TRBD1. Per germline, CDR1 SGHDT and CDR2 YYEEEE. Germline trimming cut 0 bases from V and 7 bases from J; bases unmatched to any gene: 8. There are 15 residues in the CDR3. In DNA form, the CDR3 reads TGTGCCAGCAGCTTGGATTCAGGGGGCTACAATGAAGCTTTCTTT. Translation gives CASSLDSGGYNEAFF. The complete variable domain, with remaining parts taken from reference TRBV5-6 and TRBJ1-1, reads DAGVTQSPTHLIKTRGQQVTLRCSPKSGHDTVSWYQQALGQGPQFIFQYYEEEERQRGNFPDRFSGHQFPNYSSELNVNALLLGDSALYLCASSLDSGGYNEAFFGQGTRLTVV.

This clone appeared a single time. This chain joins TRBV18 and TRBJ2-7, with D perhaps TRBD1 (5 bases). The V gene's germline CDR1 is KGHSH and CDR2 LQKENI. V gave up 0 bases and J gave up 3 bases, with 12 bases separating them. The CDR3 is 15 residues long. The CDR3, as DNA: TGTGCCAGCTCACCACCCCCGCAGGGCGTCTACGAGCAGTACTTC. Encoded protein: CASSPPPQGVYEQYF.

V and J are TRBV5-1 and TRBJ1-1; 9 bases line up with TRBD1. This CDR3 has 14 amino acids. With V trimmed by 3 bases and J by 7 bases, 7 bases remained unmatched. Germline CDR1 reads SGHRS; CDR2 reads YFSETQ. The CDR3 coding sequence is TGCGCCAGCAGCTCGCCGGACAGGGGAGGTGAAGCTTTCTTT. It yields the protein CASSSPDRGGEAFF.

The V call is TRBV11-2, the J call TRBJ1-4, with 8 bases aligning to TRBD1. The CDR3 loop spans 14 amino acids. Germline values: CDR1 SGHAT, CDR2 FQNNGV. V was pared by 4 bases and J by 7 bases, with 5 bases of the junction left unmatched. CDR3 region: CASSSRGRGEKLFF. As DNA, the CDR3 is TGTGCCAGCAGCTCCAGGGGGCGCGGTGAAAAACTGTTTTTT.

The genes are TRBV19 and TRBJ2-1; D ambiguous. Germline CDR1 LNHDA, CDR2 SQIVND (reference sequence). The V gene lost 6 bases and the J gene lost 0 bases, with 12 bases spanning the gap. CDR3 length: 15 residues. The CDR3 loop reads CASREVINSYNEQFF. DNA for the CDR3: TGTGCCAGTAGAGAGGTGATTAACTCCTACAATGAGCAGTTCTTC.

Turning to this clone: The junction does not match germline at one end; this may be a read error. The DNA of the CDR3 is TGTGCCGGCTCACCTTTGGAAGGTAGACAGGGCGACACTGAAGCTTTCTTT. Protein sequence: CAGSPLEGRQGDTEAFF. This chain links TRBV18 with TRBJ1-1; 7 bases map to TRBD1. CDR3 length: 17 residues. Germline-derived CDR1 and CDR2 are KGHSH and LQKENI.

The chain employs TRBV30 and TRBJ2-1, with 7 bases matching TRBD1. The V and J ends lost 1 base and 3 bases, in that order; junction bases with no gene match: 6. CDR3 length equals 15 residues. Germline values: CDR1 GTSNPN, CDR2 SVGIG (reference sequence). This CDR3 is CAWSGAPGGYNEQFF. The CDR3 DNA reads TGTGCCTGGAGTGGGGCGCCAGGGGGCTACAATGAGCAGTTCTTC.

As concerns this clone: The sample holds other DNA sequences that translate to the same CDR3. This chain joins TRBV19 and TRBJ2-1; D remains unclear. The V gene lost 6 bases and the J gene lost 0 bases, with 12 bases spanning the gap. The CDR3 totals 15 residues. Germline CDR1 and CDR2: LNHDA and SQIVND (reference sequence). CDR3 amino acids: CASSRGGSSYNEQFF. DNA of the CDR3: TGTGCCAGTAGCCGTGGCGGAAGCTCCTACAATGAGCAGTTCTTC. The whole variable domain, remainder taken from reference TRBV19 and TRBJ2-1, is DGGITQSPKYLFRKEGQNVTLSCEQNLNHDAMYWYRQDPGQGLRLIYYSQIVNDFQKGDIAEGYSVSREKKESFPLTVTSAQKNPTAFYLCASSRGGSSYNEQFFGPGTRLTVL.

CDR3 sequence reads: CASTRIAGSTDTQYF. The CDR3 DNA reads TGTGCCAGCACCAGGATCGCGGGGTCGACAGATACGCAGTATTTT. The chain combines TRBV2 with TRBJ2-3; the D gene is possibly TRBD2 (6 bases). V was clipped by 7 bases and J by 3 bases, with 17 bases between them. The germline gives CDR1 SNHLY, CDR2 FYNNEI. CDR3 length: 15 amino acids.

The chain combines TRBV28 with TRBJ2-7, with 8 bases that match TRBD2. The V gene end was trimmed by 7 bases and the J gene end by 2 bases; junction bases not matched to a gene: 4. Looked up from germline, CDR1 is MDHEN and CDR2 is SYDVKM. This CDR3 is 13 amino acids long. The CDR3 here is CASKRGNTYEQYF. DNA for the CDR3: TGTGCCAGCAAGCGGGGGAACACCTACGAGCAGTACTTC.

The rearrangement uses TRBV7-8 and TRBJ1-2; 9 bases match TRBD1. CDR1 is SGHVS, CDR2 FQNEAQ, per germline. The CDR3 is 14 residues long. The trim removed 5 bases at V and 6 bases at J, leaving 7 bases unmatched. The CDR3 sequence: CASSGRTGANGYTF. The CDR3 DNA is TGTGCCAGCAGCGGAAGGACAGGGGCCAATGGCTACACCTTC.